These 28 T cell receptor beta chains came from one sample sequenced in a study of blood T cells in healthy people across ages. A second roughly 7 to 12 cycle PCR used barcoded and J-beta primers. From the 5' RACE reads, TCRdb called clonotypes with MiXCR, one entry per CDR3 protein. The data show around 1.5 million distinct CDR3 sequences, roughly 30% seen once. The source material was blood. The receptors stem from a young woman in good health.

V gene TRBV20-1 combines with J gene TRBJ2-7; D is unresolved. This CDR3 has 15 residues. Germline assignment: CDR1 DFQATT and CDR2 SNEGSKA (reference sequence). The V end lost 0 bases, the J end lost 3 bases, and 15 bases lay between the germline ends. CDR3 region: CSARDPWYGDYEQYF. As DNA, the CDR3 is TGCAGTGCTAGAGATCCGTGGTACGGTGACTACGAGCAGTACTTC.

In DNA form, the CDR3 reads TGTGCCAGCAGCTCAGGGAGCGGGAGGGCTTACAATGAGCAGTTCTTC. This sequence encodes CASSSGSGRAYNEQFF. This sequence joins TRBV7-3 and TRBJ2-1, with 10 bases that match TRBD2. CDR3 length: 16 residues. The V and J ends lost 4 bases and 4 bases, in that order; junction bases with no gene match: 7. From germline, CDR1 is SGHTA and CDR2 FQGTGA.

This clonotype was found a few times. The junction departs from the called germline gene at one end, perhaps through a read error. The CDR3 loop is CASRPWTGAYEQYF. The CDR3 DNA reads TGCGCCAGTAGACCGTGGACAGGGGCTTACGAGCAGTACTTC. V usage is TRBV19 and J usage is TRBJ2-7, with TRBD1 matching over 9 bases. There are 14 residues in the CDR3. CDR1 and CDR2 from the germline V gene are LNHDA and SQIVND (reference sequence).

Regarding this clonotype: With a much larger clone just one base away, this may be a read error. This rearrangement joins TRBV29-1 to TRBJ2-7; perhaps D is TRBD1 or TRBD2 (7 bases each). The CDR3 has 14 amino acids. Per the germline V gene, CDR1 is SQVTM and CDR2 is ANQGSEA. Trimming removed 4 bases from V and 7 bases from J, with 20 bases in between. CDR3 amino acids: CSVGRDSREGEQYF. CDR3 nucleotide sequence: TGCAGCGTTGGCCGGGACAGCAGGGAGGGGGAGCAGTACTTC.

This clonotype showed up many times. The rearrangement links TRBV29-1 to TRBJ2-3, with 9 bases aligning to TRBD2. There are 13 residues in the CDR3. J gave up 5 bases and V 3 bases, and 3 bases lay outside the gene matches. In germline, CDR1 is SQVTM, CDR2 ANQGSEA. In DNA form, the CDR3 reads TGCAGCGTTGATGCGGGAGGGATAGATACGCAGTATTTT. This codes for CSVDAGGIDTQYF.

A few counts support this clonotype. V is TRBV20-1 and J is TRBJ2-7; D is perhaps TRBD2 (5 bases). Germline-derived CDR1 and CDR2 are DFQATT and SNEGSKA (reference sequence). The CDR3 contains 12 residues. The V and J ends lost 4 bases and 2 bases respectively, with 9 bases between them. The CDR3 is CSATTKPYEQYF. The CDR3 DNA sequence: TGCAGTGCTACGACTAAACCCTACGAGCAGTACTTC.

This clonotype was seen more than once but under ten times. The V gene is TRBV6-1, the J gene TRBJ2-3; D perhaps matches TRBD1 (6 bases). V was shortened by 2 bases and J by 0 bases, with 12 bases between the two germline ends. Germline V gene sequence: CDR1 MNHNS, CDR2 SASEGT. CDR3 length equals 16 residues. CDR3 region: CASSESGVPSTDTQYF. The CDR3 DNA follows: TGTGCCAGCAGTGAATCAGGGGTTCCCAGCACAGATACGCAGTATTTT.

This clonotype occurred once. The gene calls are TRBV28 and TRBJ2-4, with TRBD2 matching 11 bases. The DNA end lines up better with TRBJ2-7; the J call may be wrong. The V gene's germline CDR1 is MDHEN and CDR2 SYDVKM. The CDR3 extends over 13 amino acids. CDR3 bases: TGTGCCACCGAAACTAGCGGGGGATACGAGCAGTACTTC. As protein: CATETSGGYEQYF.

There are many counts of this clonotype. The J gene is TRBJ2-5, the V gene TRBV25-1, with 7 bases that match TRBD2. V trimming: 4 bases; J trimming: 5 bases; junction bases outside the gene matches: 13. Germline CDR1 and CDR2: MGHDK and SYGVNS. The CDR3 spans 16 residues. The CDR3 DNA reads TGTGCCAGCAGTGGGGCTAGCGGCTCAAACGGCGAGACCCAGTACTTC. Amino acid sequence: CASSGASGSNGETQYF.

The chain uses TRBV20-1 and TRBJ2-1; TRBD2 matches at 11 bases. CDR3 length equals 14 residues. Germline CDR1 DFQATT, CDR2 SNEGSKA (reference sequence). J gave up 3 bases and V 6 bases, and 4 bases lay outside the gene matches. The CDR3 loop is CSAMTSGVYNEQFF. DNA of the CDR3: TGCAGTGCCATGACTAGCGGGGTCTACAATGAGCAGTTCTTC.

This clonotype showed up just once. The chain carries TRBV9 and TRBJ1-1, with D maybe TRBD1 (5 bases). The CDR3 is made up of 16 amino acids. V lost 5 bases and J lost 1, with 18 bases in between. Germline V CDR1 and CDR2: SGDLS, YYNGEE. CDR3 DNA: TGTGCCAGCAGGCCTTTTGAAGGGGAGGCGAACACTGAAGCTTTCTTT. This codes for CASRPFEGEANTEAFF.

The chain employs TRBV4-2 and TRBJ2-7; tentative D call: TRBD1 (5 bases). CDR1 is LGHNA, CDR2 YNFKEQ, per germline. The CDR3 covers 16 residues. V lost 3 bases and J 2 bases, leaving 17 bases between the germline ends. The CDR3 DNA reads as TGTGCCAGCAGCCAGGCCGACAGAGACCCGGCCTACGAGCAGTACTTC. Protein: CASSQADRDPAYEQYF.

This chain uses TRBV28 with TRBJ1-5; D is perhaps TRBD1 (5 bases). Germline V gene lookup returns CDR1 MDHEN and CDR2 SYDVKM. This CDR3 spans 19 amino acids. Trimming stripped 5 bases from V and 0 bases from J, with 23 bases between. The CDR3 region is CASSTSRQLNQYSNQPQHF. CDR3 bases: TGTGCCAGCAGTACATCACGACAGCTAAATCAATATAGCAATCAGCCCCAGCATTTT.

This clonotype occurred once. An end of the junction differs from the germline gene, which may be a read error. The V gene is TRBV3-1, the J gene TRBJ2-7; TRBD1 agrees at 11 bases. The germline CDR1 and CDR2 sequences are LGHDT and YNNKEL (reference sequence). This CDR3 contains 16 residues. The CDR3, as DNA: TGTGCCAGCAACCAAGTCTCCGGGACAGGGGGCTACGAGCAGTACTTC. This encodes CASNQVSGTGGYEQYF.

This rearrangement joins TRBV30 to TRBJ2-3; D unresolved. CDR1 and CDR2 from the germline V gene are GTSNPN and SVGIG (reference sequence). The length of the CDR3 is 11 residues. V was clipped by 3 bases and J by 5 bases, with 6 bases between them. Written as DNA, the CDR3 is TGTGCCTGGAGATTGAGAGATACGCAGTATTTT. This gives the protein CAWRLRDTQYF.

A few counts support this clonotype. J is TRBJ2-3 and V is TRBV6-1; D is perhaps TRBD1 or TRBD2 (6 bases each). Germline CDR1 is MNHNS and CDR2 is SASEGT. The CDR3 runs 15 residues. V gave up 4 bases and J gave up 4 bases, with 15 bases separating them. The CDR3 reads CASSVEGGFADTQYF. The CDR3 coding sequence is TGTGCCAGCAGTGTGGAAGGGGGGTTCGCAGATACGCAGTATTTT.

This clonotype was observed a handful of times. The DNA for the CDR3 is TGTGCCAGCAGTTCGCTACCTCTGGACAGAGACAATGAGCAGTTCTTC. Its protein product is CASSSLPLDRDNEQFF. V and J are TRBV28 and TRBJ2-1; D perhaps matches TRBD1 (6 bases). This CDR3 comprises 16 residues. Trimming cost V 4 bases and J 5 bases, with 18 bases left between them. Germline lookup yields CDR1 MDHEN and CDR2 SYDVKM.

This sequence joins TRBV20-1 and TRBJ2-5, with 9 bases fitting TRBD2. Germline loops: CDR1 DFQATT, CDR2 SNEGSKA (reference sequence). The CDR3 has 14 amino acids. V lost 1 base and J lost 2; bases outside the gene matches: 2. CDR3 amino acids: CSARATSGQETQYF. CDR3 coding DNA: TGCAGTGCTAGAGCGACTAGCGGACAAGAGACCCAGTACTTC.

This clonotype came up a few times. The chain combines TRBV3-1 with TRBJ2-1; 8 bases are a match to TRBD2. V trimming: 1 base; J trimming: 3 bases; junction bases outside the gene matches: 5. The CDR3 has 16 residues. Germline V lookup: CDR1 LGHDT, CDR2 YNNKEL (reference sequence). The CDR3 loop is CASSQASGRGYNEQFF. The CDR3 nucleotides read TGTGCCAGCAGCCAAGCGTCCGGGAGGGGCTACAATGAGCAGTTCTTC.

The chain joins TRBV20-1 to TRBJ1-2; tentative D call: TRBD1 (6 bases). CDR1 and CDR2 from the germline V gene are DFQATT and SNEGSKA (reference sequence). V dropped 1 base and J dropped 8 bases, with 20 bases sitting between them. The CDR3 consists of 15 residues. CDR3 bases: TGCAGTGCTAGAGGCGGGAAACGGGACAAAGGGGGCTACACCTTC. Translating gives CSARGGKRDKGGYTF.

The chain joins TRBV12-3 or TRBV12-4 to TRBJ2-7, with 10 bases identical to TRBD1. With the DNA end fitting TRBJ2-5 better, the J assignment may be wrong. This CDR3 contains 14 residues. DNA for the CDR3: TGTGCCAGCAGCCAGACAGGGGGCGATGAGACCCAGTACTTC. Protein product: CASSQTGGDETQYF.

The chain uses TRBV5-1 and TRBJ2-5; weak D call: TRBD2 (6 bases). The CDR3 consists of 15 residues. Trimming took off 2 bases at V and 4 bases at J, with 15 bases between the two ends. Germline V gene lookup returns CDR1 SGHRS and CDR2 YFSETQ. CDR3 nucleotides: TGCGCCAGCAGCTTAGGCGGGAATGGGGGAGAGACCCAGTACTTC. Translated, it gives CASSLGGNGGETQYF.

This clonotype was detected many times. This chain joins TRBV28 and TRBJ2-7; D remains unclear. Germline V gives CDR1 MDHEN, CDR2 SYDVKM. The CDR3 has 12 residues. V lost 6 bases and J lost 0, with 6 bases in between. CDR3 bases: TGTGCCAGCAGCCGGATCTCCTACGAGCAGTACTTC. As protein: CASSRISYEQYF.

The rearrangement uses TRBV6-1 and TRBJ2-1, with D maybe TRBD1 (5 bases). V was clipped by 3 bases and J by 4 bases, with 19 bases between them. The CDR3 totals 17 residues. The germline V gene encodes CDR1 MNHNS and CDR2 SASEGT. Here the CDR3 reads CASSEALQGRRYNEQFF. The CDR3 nucleotides are TGTGCCAGCAGTGAGGCGCTGCAGGGCAGAAGGTACAATGAGCAGTTCTTC.

The J gene is TRBJ1-4, the V gene TRBV29-1; D is unresolved. Germline V lookup: CDR1 SQVTM, CDR2 ANQGSEA. This CDR3 has 13 residues. V dropped 7 bases and J dropped 5 bases, with 14 bases sitting between them. The CDR3: CSAGRPDNEKLFF. CDR3 DNA: TGCAGCGCCGGGCGCCCCGACAATGAAAAACTGTTTTTT.

The DNA of the CDR3 is TGTGCCAGCAGCGTAGACACATCTCTTGGCTACACCTTC. Translated, it gives CASSVDTSLGYTF. V and J are TRBV9 and TRBJ1-2; D remains unclear. The V gene lost 0 bases and the J gene lost 7 bases, with 10 bases spanning the gap. Per germline, CDR1 SGDLS and CDR2 YYNGEE. The CDR3 has 13 residues.

The genes are TRBV10-3 and TRBJ1-4; 7 bases map to TRBD1. CDR1 ENHRY and CDR2 SYGVKD come from the germline V gene. V trimming: 4 bases; J trimming: 6 bases; junction bases outside the gene matches: 5. The CDR3 loop spans 14 amino acids. This CDR3 reads CAISGGQGDEKLFF. In nucleotides, the CDR3 is TGTGCCATCAGTGGGGGCCAGGGGGATGAAAAACTGTTTTTT.

The V and J genes are TRBV27 and TRBJ2-4; 8 positions agree with TRBD2. This CDR3 has 14 residues. Germline values: CDR1 MNHEY, CDR2 SMNVEV (reference sequence). The V gene end was trimmed by 10 bases and the J gene end by 3 bases; junction bases not matched to a gene: 8. The CDR3 DNA is TGTGCCACCAGAATAAGCGGGGGCAAAAACATTCAGTACTTC. Protein: CATRISGGKNIQYF.